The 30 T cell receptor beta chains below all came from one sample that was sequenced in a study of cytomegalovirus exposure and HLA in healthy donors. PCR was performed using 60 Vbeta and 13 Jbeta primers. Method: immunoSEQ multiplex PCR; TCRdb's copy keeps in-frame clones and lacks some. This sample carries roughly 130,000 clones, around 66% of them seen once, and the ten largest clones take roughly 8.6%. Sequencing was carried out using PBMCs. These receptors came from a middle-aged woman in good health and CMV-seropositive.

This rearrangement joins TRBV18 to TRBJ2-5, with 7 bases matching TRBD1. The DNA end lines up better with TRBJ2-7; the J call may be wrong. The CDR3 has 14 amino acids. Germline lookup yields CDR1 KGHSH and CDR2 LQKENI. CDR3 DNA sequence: TGTGCCAGCTCACCACGTCAGGGGGTCTACGAGCAGTACTTC. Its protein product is CASSPRQGVYEQYF.

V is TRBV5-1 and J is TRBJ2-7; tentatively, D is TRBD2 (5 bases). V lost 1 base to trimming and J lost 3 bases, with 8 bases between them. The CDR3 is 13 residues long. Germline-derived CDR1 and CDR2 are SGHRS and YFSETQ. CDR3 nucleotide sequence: TGCGCCAGCAGCTTGCGGGAAGGCTACGAGCAGTACTTC. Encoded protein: CASSLREGYEQYF.

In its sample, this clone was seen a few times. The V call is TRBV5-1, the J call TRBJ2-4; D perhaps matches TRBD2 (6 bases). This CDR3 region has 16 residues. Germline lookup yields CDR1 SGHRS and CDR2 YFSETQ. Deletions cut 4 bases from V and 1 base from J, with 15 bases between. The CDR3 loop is CASSQPEGWAKNIQYF. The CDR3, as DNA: TGCGCCAGCAGCCAGCCGGAGGGTTGGGCCAAAAACATTCAGTACTTC.

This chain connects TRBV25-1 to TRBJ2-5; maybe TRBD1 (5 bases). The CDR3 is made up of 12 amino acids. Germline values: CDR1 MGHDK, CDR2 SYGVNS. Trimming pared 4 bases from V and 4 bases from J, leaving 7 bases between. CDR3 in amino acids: CASSVQGETQYF. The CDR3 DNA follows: TGTGCCAGCAGTGTTCAGGGAGAGACCCAGTACTTC.

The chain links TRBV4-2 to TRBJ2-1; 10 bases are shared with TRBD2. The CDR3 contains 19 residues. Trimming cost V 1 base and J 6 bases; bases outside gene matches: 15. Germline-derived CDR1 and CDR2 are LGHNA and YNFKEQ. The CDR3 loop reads CASSQGASGGAFGSNEQFF. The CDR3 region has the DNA TGTGCCAGCAGCCAAGGTGCCAGCGGGGGGGCATTCGGATCCAATGAGCAGTTCTTC.

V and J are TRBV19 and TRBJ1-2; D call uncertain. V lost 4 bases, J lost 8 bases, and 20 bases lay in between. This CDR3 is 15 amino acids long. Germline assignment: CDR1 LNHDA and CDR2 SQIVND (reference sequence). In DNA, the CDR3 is TGTGCCAGTAGTACGAGATCAGGAGGGATGGGGGGCTACACCTTC. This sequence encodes CASSTRSGGMGGYTF.

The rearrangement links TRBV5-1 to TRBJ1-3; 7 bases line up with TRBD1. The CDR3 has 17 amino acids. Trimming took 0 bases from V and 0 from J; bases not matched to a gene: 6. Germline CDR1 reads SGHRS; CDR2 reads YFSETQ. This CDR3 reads CASSLEAGGRSGNTIYF. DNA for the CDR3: TGCGCCAGCAGCTTGGAGGCAGGGGGTCGCTCTGGAAACACCATATATTTT.

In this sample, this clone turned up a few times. The CDR3 sequence is CASSQEGAGSQETQYF. The DNA of the CDR3 is TGTGCCAGCAGCCAAGAGGGCGCGGGGAGCCAAGAGACCCAGTACTTC. J is TRBJ2-5 and V is TRBV4-2, with D tentatively TRBD2 (6 bases). Germline CDR1 is LGHNA and CDR2 is YNFKEQ. The CDR3 spans 16 residues. V lost 0 bases, J lost 1 base, and 12 bases lay in between.

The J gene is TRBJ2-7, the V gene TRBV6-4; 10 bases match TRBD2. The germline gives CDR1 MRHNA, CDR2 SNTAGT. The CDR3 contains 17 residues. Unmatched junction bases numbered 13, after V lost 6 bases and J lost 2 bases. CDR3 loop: CASSTTRLAGQPYEQYF. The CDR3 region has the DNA TGTGCCAGCAGCACTACAAGACTAGCGGGTCAACCCTACGAGCAGTACTTC.

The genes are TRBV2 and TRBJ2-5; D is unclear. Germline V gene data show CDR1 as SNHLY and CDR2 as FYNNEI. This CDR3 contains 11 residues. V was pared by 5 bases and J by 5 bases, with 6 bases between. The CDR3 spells CASSYLETQYF. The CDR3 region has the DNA TGTGCCAGCAGTTACTTGGAGACCCAGTACTTC.

The CDR3 loop reads CASSLAMTGRAEAFF. The CDR3 bases are TGCGCCAGCAGCTTGGCTATGACAGGGCGCGCTGAAGCTTTCTTT. The rearrangement links TRBV5-1 to TRBJ1-1, with 7 bases that match TRBD1. Germline V gives CDR1 SGHRS, CDR2 YFSETQ. This CDR3 comprises 15 residues. V lost 0 bases, J lost 6 bases, and 8 bases stayed unmatched.

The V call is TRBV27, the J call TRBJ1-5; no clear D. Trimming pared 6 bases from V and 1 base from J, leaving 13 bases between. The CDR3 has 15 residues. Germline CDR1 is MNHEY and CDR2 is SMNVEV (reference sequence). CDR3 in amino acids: CASSLRTGSNQPQHF. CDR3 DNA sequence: TGTGCCAGCAGCCTCAGGACGGGGAGCAATCAGCCCCAGCATTTT.

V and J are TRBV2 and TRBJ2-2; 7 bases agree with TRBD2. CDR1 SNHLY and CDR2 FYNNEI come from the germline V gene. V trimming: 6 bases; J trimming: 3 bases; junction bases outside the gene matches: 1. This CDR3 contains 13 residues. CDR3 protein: CASSRGDTGELFF. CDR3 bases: TGTGCCAGCAGCCGGGGGGACACCGGGGAGCTGTTTTTT. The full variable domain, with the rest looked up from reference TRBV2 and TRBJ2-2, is EPEVTQTPSHQVTQMGQEVILRCVPISNHLYFYWYRQILGQKVEFLVSFYNNEISEKSEIFDDQFSVERPDGSNFTLKIRSTKLEDSAMYFCASSRGDTGELFFGEGSRLTVL.

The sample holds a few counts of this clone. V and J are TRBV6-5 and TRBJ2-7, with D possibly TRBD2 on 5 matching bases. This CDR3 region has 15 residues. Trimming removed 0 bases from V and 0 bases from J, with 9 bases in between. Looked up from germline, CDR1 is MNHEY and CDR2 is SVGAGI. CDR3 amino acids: CASSYSPGTSYEQYF. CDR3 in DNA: TGTGCCAGCAGTTACTCGCCGGGAACCTCCTACGAGCAGTACTTC.

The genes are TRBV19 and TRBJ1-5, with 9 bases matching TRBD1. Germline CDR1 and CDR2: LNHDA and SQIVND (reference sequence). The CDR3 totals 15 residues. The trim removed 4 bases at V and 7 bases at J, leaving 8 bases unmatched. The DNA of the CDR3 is TGTGCCAGTAGTACCTCGCGGGGACAGGGACAGCCCCAGCATTTT. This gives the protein CASSTSRGQGQPQHF.

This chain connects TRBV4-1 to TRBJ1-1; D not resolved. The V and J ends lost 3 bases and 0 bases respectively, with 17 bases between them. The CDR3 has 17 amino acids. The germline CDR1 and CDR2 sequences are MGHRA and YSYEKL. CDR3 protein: CASSHERGRIMNTEAFF. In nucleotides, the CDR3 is TGCGCCAGCAGCCACGAGCGTGGTCGAATTATGAACACTGAAGCTTTCTTT.

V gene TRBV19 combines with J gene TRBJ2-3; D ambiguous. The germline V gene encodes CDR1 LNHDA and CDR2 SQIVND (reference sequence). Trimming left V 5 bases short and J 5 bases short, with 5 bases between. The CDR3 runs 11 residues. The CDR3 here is CASSDRDTQYF. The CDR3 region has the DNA TGTGCCAGTAGTGATAGAGATACGCAGTATTTT.

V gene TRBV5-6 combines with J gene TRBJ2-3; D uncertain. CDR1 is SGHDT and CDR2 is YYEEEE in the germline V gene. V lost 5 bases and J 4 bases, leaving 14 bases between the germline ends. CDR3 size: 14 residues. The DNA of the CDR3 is TGTGCCAGCAGTGAATTCCGCGGCGCAGATACGCAGTATTTT. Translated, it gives CASSEFRGADTQYF.

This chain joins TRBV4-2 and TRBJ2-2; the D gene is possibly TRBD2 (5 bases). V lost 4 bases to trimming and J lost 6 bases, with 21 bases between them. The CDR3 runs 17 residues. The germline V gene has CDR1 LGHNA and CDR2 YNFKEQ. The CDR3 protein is CASSPLGGWEVPGELFF. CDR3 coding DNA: TGTGCCAGCAGCCCCCTCGGCGGGTGGGAAGTTCCCGGGGAGCTGTTTTTT.

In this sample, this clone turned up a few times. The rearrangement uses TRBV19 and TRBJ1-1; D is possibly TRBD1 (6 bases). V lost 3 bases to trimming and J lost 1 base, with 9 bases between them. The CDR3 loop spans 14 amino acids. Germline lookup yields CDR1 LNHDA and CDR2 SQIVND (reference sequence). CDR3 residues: CASSIKGENTEAFF. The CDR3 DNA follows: TGTGCCAGTAGTATCAAGGGGGAGAACACTGAAGCTTTCTTT.

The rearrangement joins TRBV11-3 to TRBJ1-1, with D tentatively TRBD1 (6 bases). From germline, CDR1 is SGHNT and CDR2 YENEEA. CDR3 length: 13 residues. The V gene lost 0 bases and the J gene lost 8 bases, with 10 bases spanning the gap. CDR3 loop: CASSLEQGSEAFF. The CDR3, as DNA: TGTGCCAGCAGCTTAGAGCAGGGGAGCGAAGCTTTCTTT.

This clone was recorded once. The CDR3 is CASSQVRSSYNEQFF. CDR3 nucleotides: TGTGCCAGCAGCCAAGTTCGGAGCTCCTACAATGAGCAGTTCTTC. The chain carries TRBV14 and TRBJ2-1; D uncertain. The CDR3 is 15 residues long. CDR1 is SGHDN and CDR2 is FVKESK in the germline V gene. V lost 1 base and J 0 bases, leaving 7 bases between the germline ends.

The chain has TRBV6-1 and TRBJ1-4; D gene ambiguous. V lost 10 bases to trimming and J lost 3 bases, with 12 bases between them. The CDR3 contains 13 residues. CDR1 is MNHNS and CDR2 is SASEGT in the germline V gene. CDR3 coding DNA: TGTGCCACCACGGGTTCGGCTAATGAAAAACTGTTTTTT. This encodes CATTGSANEKLFF.

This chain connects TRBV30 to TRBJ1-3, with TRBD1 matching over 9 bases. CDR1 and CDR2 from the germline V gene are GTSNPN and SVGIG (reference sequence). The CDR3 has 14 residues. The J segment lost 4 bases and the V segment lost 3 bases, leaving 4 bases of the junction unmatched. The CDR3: CAWRGDRDGNTIYF. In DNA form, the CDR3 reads TGTGCCTGGAGGGGGGACAGGGACGGAAACACCATATATTTT.

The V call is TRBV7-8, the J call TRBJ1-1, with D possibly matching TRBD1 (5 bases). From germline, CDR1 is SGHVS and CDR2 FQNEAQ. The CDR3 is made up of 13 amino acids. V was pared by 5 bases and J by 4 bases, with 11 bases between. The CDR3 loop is CASSHWGGTEAFF. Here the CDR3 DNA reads TGTGCCAGCAGCCACTGGGGCGGCACTGAAGCTTTCTTT. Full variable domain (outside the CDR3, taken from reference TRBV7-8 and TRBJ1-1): GAGVSQSPRYKVAKRGQDVALRCDPISGHVSLFWYQQALGQGPEFLTYFQNEAQLDKSGLPSDRFFAERPEGSVSTLKIQRTQQEDSAVYLCASSHWGGTEAFFGQGTRLTVV.

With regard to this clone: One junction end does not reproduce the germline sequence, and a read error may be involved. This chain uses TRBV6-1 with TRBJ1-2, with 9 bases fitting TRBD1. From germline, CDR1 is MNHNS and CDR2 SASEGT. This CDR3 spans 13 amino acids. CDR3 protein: CASVLGQGPGYPF. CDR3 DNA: TGTGCCAGCGTATTAGGACAGGGGCCTGGCTACCCCTTC.

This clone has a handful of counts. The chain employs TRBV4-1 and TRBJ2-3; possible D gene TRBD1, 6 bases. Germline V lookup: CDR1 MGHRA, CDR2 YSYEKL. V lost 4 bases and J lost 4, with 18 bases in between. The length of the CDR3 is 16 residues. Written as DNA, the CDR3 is TGCGCCAGCAGCCCCGGGACAATTCCCTCCCCAGATACGCAGTATTTT. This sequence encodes CASSPGTIPSPDTQYF.

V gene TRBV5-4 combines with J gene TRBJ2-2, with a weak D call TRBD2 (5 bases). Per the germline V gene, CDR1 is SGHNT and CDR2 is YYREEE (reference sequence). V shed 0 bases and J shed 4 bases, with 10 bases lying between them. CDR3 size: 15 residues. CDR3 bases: TGTGCCAGCAGCTTGGTCCTAGGGAGCACCGGGGAGCTGTTTTTT. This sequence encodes CASSLVLGSTGELFF.

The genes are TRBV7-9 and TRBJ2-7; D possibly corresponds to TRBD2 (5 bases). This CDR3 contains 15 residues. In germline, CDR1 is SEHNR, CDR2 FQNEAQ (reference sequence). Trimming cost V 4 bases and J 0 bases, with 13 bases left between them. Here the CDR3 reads CASSSPGFLSYEQYF. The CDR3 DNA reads TGTGCCAGCAGCTCTCCGGGATTCCTCTCCTACGAGCAGTACTTC.

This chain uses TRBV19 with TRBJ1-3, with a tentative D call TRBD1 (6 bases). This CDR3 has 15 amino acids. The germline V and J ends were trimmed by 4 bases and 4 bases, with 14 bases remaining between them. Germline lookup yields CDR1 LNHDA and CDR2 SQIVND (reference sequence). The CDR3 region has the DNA TGTGCCAGTAGTACCACAGGGTTATCAGGAAACACCATATATTTT. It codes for CASSTTGLSGNTIYF.